A selection of T cell receptor beta chains follows, all from one sample in a study of long-term antiretroviral therapy in people with HIV. Method: immunoSEQ multiplex PCR; TCRdb's copy keeps in-frame clones and lacks some. The sample has tens of thousands of clones, more than 70% seen once; the top ten hold roughly 10%. This specimen consisted of unsorted PBMCs, obtained less than 2.5 years after starting antiretroviral therapy. These TCRs come from a man aged 35 to 55 with HIV. The CDR3 runs from the conserved cysteine through the conserved F or W. The D gene is left open where the match is weak. Only some rows state a clone size, as once, few, many or a class for expanded clones.

j_call v_call clone_size d_call cdr3_nt cdr3_aa
TRBJ2-3 TRBV5-1 . . TGCGCCAGCAGCTGGACGACAGACCTTAGCACAGATACGCAGTATTTT CASSWTTDLSTDTQYF
TRBJ1-1 TRBV7-2 . . TGTGCCAGCAGCTTAGAAACCATGAACACTGAAGCTTTCTTT CASSLETMNTEAFF
TRBJ1-3 TRBV4-2 . TRBD1 TGTGCCAGCAGCGCACAGACAGGGTCGGGCGGAAACACCATATATTTT CASSAQTGSGGNTIYF
TRBJ2-7 TRBV5-8 . . TGTGCCAGCAGCTCCAGACAGGCCCTCTCCTACGAGCAGTACTTC CASSSRQALSYEQYF
TRBJ2-1 TRBV18 once TRBD1 TGTGCCAGCTCACTAATAGGGGACAGGACCAATGAGCAGTTCTTC CASSLIGDRTNEQFF
TRBJ1-3 TRBV10-2 . . TGCGCCAGCAGGTTGACAGTCTCTGGAAACACCATATATTTT CASRLTVSGNTIYF
TRBJ1-1 TRBV30 . . TGTGCCTGGAGTGTCGGACACTTGAACACTGAAGCTTTCTTT CAWSVGHLNTEAFF
TRBJ1-1 TRBV30 . . TGTGCCTGGACGGGAGGGGCTAAGGTGACTGAAGCTTTCTTT CAWTGGAKVTEAFF
TRBJ1-4 TRBV7-9 . . TGTGCCAGCAGCTTGCAGGGAAGCGGTAGTGAAAAACTGTTTTTT CASSLQGSGSEKLFF
TRBJ2-1 TRBV19 . TRBD2 TGTGCCAGTAGTATCCCCCCGGGACTAGCGGGAGGGGGGTACAATGAGCAGTTCTTC CASSIPPGLAGGGYNEQFF
TRBJ2-2 TRBV11-3 . TRBD2 TGTGCCAGCAGCGGACAGCGGGAGCAGAACACCGGGGAGCTGTTTTTT CASSGQREQNTGELFF
TRBJ1-1 TRBV5-4 . . TGTGCCAGCAGCTGGCGGGGAGGAGGCACTGAAGCTTTCTTT CASSWRGGGTEAFF
TRBJ1-2 TRBV5-4 . TRBD1 TGTGCCAGCAGCTTGGATGGGACAGGACCTGTCTACACCTTC CASSLDGTGPVYTF
TRBJ2-2 TRBV5-6 . . TGTGCCAGCAGCTTGGATGCTGGGACCGGGGAGCTGTTTTTT CASSLDAGTGELFF
TRBJ2-2 TRBV11-1 . . TGTGCCAGCAGCTCCCTCGGGACCGCGAACACCGGGGAGCTGTTTTTT CASSSLGTANTGELFF
TRBJ1-1 TRBV11-3 few . TGTGCCAGCAGCTTAGAGGGTTATGCGGAGGGACAGAACACTGAAGCTTTCTTT CASSLEGYAEGQNTEAFF